A single T cell receptor beta chain is shown here with its context. No cognate antigen has been identified for it. Nothing much larger sits one base from this clone, and base qualities are not available. The cohort consisted of hundreds of healthy bone marrow donors. At the time of sampling, every cohort member was nominally healthy, though immune exposures that went unrecorded were likely present. The donor tested CMV seronegative and was one of the 352 seronegative cohort members. Each donor provided a peripheral blood sample, and peripheral blood mononuclear cells were used for TCR beta sequencing. The Qiagen DNeasy Blood Extraction Kit was used to extract genomic DNA from the blood cell samples. The record originates from a study of cytomegalovirus exposure and HLA in healthy donors (dated by TCRdb to the late 2010s). General notes on the study: In an earlier analysis of around 540 of the donors, around 300 Gb of sequence data and 117 million unique TCR beta sequences from about 179 million T cells were reported. The study combined high-throughput TCR immunosequencing, statistical association of individual TCRs with disease status, and machine learning to predict cytomegalovirus infection status. In the later analysis, no new phenotypic data were used to find candidate immune exposures; instead, reliance was placed on TCR beta sequences and their occurrence across donors. To decide whether each TCR beta V gene segment behaved as functional or pseudogenic, an earlier analysis of some 540 of the donors relied on high-throughput TCR beta sequencing. To study patterns of TCR occurrence, a later analysis re-analyzed previously published TCR beta repertoires from around 660 donors and added high-resolution HLA genotyping. Donor age, sex, ethnicity and CMV serostatus were compiled together with the repertoire data. Every repertoire in the discovery cohort had been generated on one and the same sequencing platform. Five DR-DQ haplotypes were treated as single units for association and clustering because of strong linkage in the cohort. The study profiled the T cell repertoires of fewer than 850 subjects by immunosequencing and related them to cytomegalovirus serostatus. The number of typed donors differed by locus: roughly 629-640 for A, B, C, DRB1 and DQB1; 500 to 550 for DQA1; 606 for DPA1; and around 470 for DPB1. The study aimed to test whether signatures of past pathogen exposure could be identified by cataloging public T cell receptors. Genome-wide SNP genotypes for about three fifths of the roughly 700 donors were used in a later genetic analysis, which treated that subset as a discovery cohort. An early release covering about 600 HLA-typed donors comprised approximately 300 gigabases of sequencing data and approximately 80 million unique TCR sequences. A separate validation cohort of roughly 130 different subjects was used in addition to the approximately 700-subject first cohort. Class I and class II HLA loci were covered by the typing at four-digit resolution. The genetic ancestry cluster associated with self-reported Caucasian donors included about four fifths of the roughly 360 genotyped donors. Among about 390 genotyped donors of the cohort, an average of approximately 240,000 unique TCR beta nucleotide sequences were sequenced per donor, around 20% of them non-productive.

The library was made by the immunoSEQ multiplex PCR assay. A mixture of 60 forward primers for TCR Vbeta segments and 13 reverse primers for TCR Jbeta segments was used in the multiplex PCR. A multiplex PCR assay on genomic DNA amplified the CDR3 region of rearranged TCR beta genes. The Illumina HiSeq System was used to sequence the amplified TCR beta libraries as 87-base-pair reads. Processing in the source paper ran as follows. A later analysis tallied roughly 76 million unique TCR beta chains across the 666 repertoires, and approximately 9.9 million of those chains were shared by two or more donors. To remove PCR and sequencing errors, raw reads were error-corrected and collapsed into unique sequences using a nearest-neighbor algorithm that merged closely related sequences. CDR3 sequences were aligned to IMGT reference sequences to assign V, D and J gene segments. For a sequence to be retained, a match of at least six nucleotides was required to both a V gene segment and a J gene segment. A rearrangement counted as productive if the CDR3 had no stop codons and remained in frame with V and J, and every other rearrangement counted as non-productive. Following IMGT convention, CDR3 was defined as the stretch from the second conserved V-encoded cysteine up to the conserved J-encoded phenylalanine. The earlier analysis of approximately 500 of the donors excluded sequences that lacked an unambiguous match to a single V gene segment. In an earlier analysis of several hundred of the donors, a V segment was called functional when productive rearrangements were above 56.7%, and segregating when the standard deviation between donors exceeded 5%. To diagnose cytomegalovirus status from the catalog of TCR beta chain sequences, a statistical classification framework was built. A later analysis assigned V and J genes by comparing TCR nucleotide sequences with IMGT/GENE-DB human TR gene sequences. In a later analysis, CDR3 sequences and most-parsimonious VDJ recombination scenarios were assigned using the TCRdist pipeline. In a later analysis, every TCR beta chain was defined by the combination of its CDR3 amino acid sequence and its V-gene family, and reads without a unique V-gene family were dropped. As a way to deal with suspected cross-contamination and a sequencing artifact, a later analysis dropped roughly 600 nucleotide sequences that were highly shared and had low generation probability. In a later analysis, a clonal expansion index was calculated for each public chain from normalized within-repertoire ranks of inferred template counts. Generation probabilities in a later analysis came from a VDJ recombination model fitted to out-of-frame rearrangements, and those results were checked against IGoR. A later analysis scored TCR-TCR, TCR-HLA and TCR-CMV co-occurrence with hypergeometric tests, applying a repertoire-size bias correction to TCR pairs. A later analysis estimated false discovery rates by permuting HLA or CMV assignments 20 times. In a later analysis, co-occurring TCRs were grouped using DBSCAN, and TCRdist sequence similarity was added for clustering within HLA-allele-positive subsets. Repertoires with fewer than 30,000 or more than 120,000 public chains, plus five repertoires with anomalous nucleotide sharing, were excluded from co-occurrence clustering. The table comes from immuneACCESS by way of TCRdb, which keeps in-frame sequences with V and J called. Part of the clones is missing from these tables; in studies checked, under half for an unresolved V gene and the rest for unknown reasons. V, J and clone size are taken as reported in that table, and D and trimming were inferred from the DNA itself. The sample table shows approximately 140,000 clones, and roughly 80% are seen once. The ten largest clones add up to 5.1% of the sample.

The investigation overall reported the following: In this cohort, only TCR beta chains were sequenced, and detectable features were limited by the absence of alpha or paired-chain data. In both the original and validation cohorts, the classifier was reported to diagnose cytomegalovirus status with high specificity and sensitivity. The 87-base-pair reads could not distinguish some IMGT-functional V segments, including TRBV6-2 and TRBV6-3, so those segments were excluded. When HLA alleles, especially DR and DQ, strongly co-occurred, attributing TCR associations to individual alleles was difficult. According to a later analysis, TCR association rates differed among HLA loci, with DRB1 alleles showing the most associated TCRs and HLA-C alleles showing the fewest. Correlated functional status among segregating V segments might be attributable to linkage disequilibrium, but an unknown experimental factor could not be ruled out. Because HLA typing was unavailable for some donors at each locus, only the typed subset was used in association tests. Presence/absence analyses assumed roughly uniform sequencing depth across donors, an assumption that may not hold. A later analysis associated 16,951 TCR beta sequences with specific HLA alleles at a false discovery rate of 0.05. A group of highly shared sequence variants was considered likely to be a technical artifact of the sequencing pipeline. The study listed approximately 150 TCR beta chains as associated with cytomegalovirus. While some public TCRs were present in many individuals, most TCR sequences turned up only very rarely across donors. In a later analysis, most CMV-associated TCR beta chains were found to appear HLA-restricted, with HLA associations seemingly driven largely by CMV exposure. Because counts were too low, 15 or so rarely observed V segments, including chromosome 9 orphons, were excluded from the earlier analysis of several hundred of the donors. For the cohort, immune exposure information was limited to CMV serostatus. A few of the identified cytomegalovirus-associated TCR beta chains were confirmed in vitro to be specific for cytomegalovirus antigens. A further reported finding was that TCR beta sequences accurately predicted the HLA-A and HLA-B alleles for most subjects in the first cohort. According to a later genetic analysis, donors in an Asian-associated ancestry cluster had fewer N-insertions in productive TCRs than the approximately 700-donor mean. The authors suggested that the approach could potentially be extended to other disease states and immunological phenotypes. In an earlier analysis of some 500 of the donors, most TCR beta V segments appeared in productive rearrangements about 87% or about 30% of the time, broadly matching IMGT annotations. A later analysis reported that several top co-occurrence clusters appeared linked to parvovirus B19, influenza, CMV and Epstein-Barr virus. Compared with equally common non-associated chains, HLA-associated TCR beta chains in a later analysis were more clonally expanded and had lower generation probabilities. A later genetic analysis associated a missense DCLRE1C variant with V-gene and J-gene trimming of TCR beta chains, and an independent cohort replicated the association.

The trim is 5 bases for V and 2 bases for J, with a gap of 4 bases between the germline ends. The CDR3, from cysteine to phenylalanine, totals 11 residues. Only the CDR3 DNA stays, 33 bases, in frame from base 1. The germline V gene (reference sequence) supplies CDR1 DFQATT and CDR2 SNEGSKA. Sequencing was done on a sample of PBMCs. The rearranged segments are TRBV20-1 and TRBJ2-1, with no reliable assignment of the D segment. The origin of this receptor is a male donor in good health and CMV-seronegative. In nucleotides, the sequence is TGCAGTGCTTCAGCCTACAATGAGCAGTTCTTC. This gives the protein CSASAYNEQFF.